A selection of T cell receptor beta chains follows, all from one sample in a study of T-cell reconstitution after alpha-beta-depleted transplantation in children. TCRdb used MiXCR to reprocess the PCR reads, holding one entry per CDR3 protein. The sample lists about 370,000 distinct CDR3 sequences, around 20% occurring once. The sample here was PBMCs from the stem cell graft donor, taken from the stem cell graft. The receptors derive from a human donor who donated a stem cell graft to a child with acute myeloid leukemia. Each CDR3 is given with its conserved first and last residue. D genes are given only for firm matches. Clone sizes are given selectively: once, few, many, or a class where the clone is expanded.

d_call clone_size j_call v_call cdr3_aa cdr3_nt
NA few TRBJ2-5 TRBV14 CASSARVETQYF TGTGCCAGCAGCGCCAGGGTGGAGACCCAGTACTTC
NA NA TRBJ2-5 TRBV7-2 CASSPYGSAETQYF TGTGCCAGCAGCCCCTACGGGAGTGCGGAGACCCAGTACTTC
NA NA TRBJ2-7 TRBV20-1 CSASPRETYEQYF TGCAGTGCTAGTCCCCGGGAGACCTACGAGCAGTACTTC
NA NA TRBJ1-4 TRBV12-3/TRBV12-4 CASSYGRGEKLFF TGTGCCAGCAGCTATGGGCGGGGGGAAAAACTGTTTTTT
NA NA TRBJ2-1 TRBV3-1 CASSQEGRQYERTVF TGTGCCAGCAGCCAAGAAGGGAGACAATATGAAAGGACAGTCTTC
TRBD1 few TRBJ1-6 TRBV10-2 CASSDPGQGNSPLHF TGCGCCAGCAGTGATCCGGGACAGGGAAATTCACCCCTCCACTTT
TRBD1 few TRBJ2-7 TRBV20-1 CSARSSPTGVQYF TGCAGTGCTAGGTCTAGTCCCACAGGGGTGCAGTACTTC
TRBD2 NA TRBJ2-5 TRBV5-6 CARSPGRGETQYF TGTGCCAGGAGCCCCGGGAGGGGGGAGACCCAGTACTTC
TRBD2 NA TRBJ2-5 TRBV5-1 CASSHLADGETQYF TGCGCCAGCAGCCACCTAGCGGACGGAGAGACCCAGTACTTC
NA many TRBJ1-1 TRBV29-1 CSVSIHTEAFF TGCAGCGTTTCCATACACACTGAAGCTTTCTTT
TRBD2 many TRBJ2-1 TRBV29-1 CSDGTSYSYNEQFF TGCAGCGATGGGACTAGCTATTCCTACAATGAGCAGTTCTTC
NA NA TRBJ2-1 TRBV29-1 CSVETGTSSYNEQFF TGCAGCGTTGAAACCGGGACAAGCTCCTACAATGAGCAGTTCTTC
NA NA TRBJ1-2 TRBV4-2 CASSKTVNYGYTF TGTGCCAGCAGCAAGACAGTTAACTATGGCTACACCTTC
TRBD2 NA TRBJ2-3 TRBV5-1 CASSTVGGPTDTQYF TGCGCCAGCAGTACGGTGGGAGGGCCTACAGATACGCAGTATTTT
NA NA TRBJ2-3 TRBV6-4 CASSDITSGAFTDTQYF TGTGCCAGCAGTGACATCACGTCAGGGGCTTTCACAGATACGCAGTATTTT
NA NA TRBJ2-5 TRBV12-3/TRBV12-4 CASTLGAWGKETQYF TGTGCCAGCACCCTAGGGGCCTGGGGTAAAGAGACCCAGTACTTC
NA NA TRBJ2-7 TRBV4-1 CASRSTVGVNEQCF TGCGCCAGCAGATCCACGGTGGGGGTCAACGAGCAGTGCTTC